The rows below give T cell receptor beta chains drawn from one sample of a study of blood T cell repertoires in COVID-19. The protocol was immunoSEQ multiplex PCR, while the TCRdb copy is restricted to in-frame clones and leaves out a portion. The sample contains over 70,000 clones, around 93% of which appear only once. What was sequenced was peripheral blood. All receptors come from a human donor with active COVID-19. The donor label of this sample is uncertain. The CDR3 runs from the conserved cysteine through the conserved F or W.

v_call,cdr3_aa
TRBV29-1,CSGGTSGGSDTQYF
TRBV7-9,CASSSDRTSTDTQYF
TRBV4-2,CASSQGGPEEKLFF
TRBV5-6,CASSPGLAGGSETQYF
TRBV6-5,CASSYSDTGGNTIYF
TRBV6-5,CASSPTGGSGNTIYF
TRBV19,CASSWGGLQETQYF
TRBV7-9,CASSLTRGQNSNQPQHF
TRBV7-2,CASSPRTGGYETQYF
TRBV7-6,CASSQTTAASYEQYF
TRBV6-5,CASGRGSTNEKLFF
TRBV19,CASNNRGPSTDTQYF
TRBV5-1,CASSLPSGTGGNTGELFF
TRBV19,CASSTGTGGTDTQYF
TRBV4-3,CASSQVVFPGETQYF
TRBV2,CASSGGRSTGELFF
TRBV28,CASTNPWGGSYEQYF
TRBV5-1,CASSFGQGALTDTQYF
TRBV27,CASKTTGAKYTEAFF
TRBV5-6,CASSYAGQGADTQYF
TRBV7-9,CASSSTGREKLFF
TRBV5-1,CASSPTGTQETQYF
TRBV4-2,CASSQDPGGNYGYTF
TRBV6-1,CASSEGTATNEKLFF
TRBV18,CASSPLGTGIGQPQHF
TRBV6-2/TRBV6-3,CASSPGLAGASNTGELFF
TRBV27,CASSLEHRARGTGELFF
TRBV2,CASSTGVETQYF
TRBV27,CASSLLAGGHNEQFF
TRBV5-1,CASSTGAFGRGNTIYF
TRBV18,CASSPLSTDTQYF
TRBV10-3,CAISATGADSPLHF
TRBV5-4,CASSLLAGGLAGELFF
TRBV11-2,CASSSTEGETQYF
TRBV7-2,CASSSGGLGRDRETQYF
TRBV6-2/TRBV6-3,CASSSRPAYEQYF
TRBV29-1,CSVERRGGRETQYF
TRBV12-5,CASGLGTGMGAGELFF
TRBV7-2,CASSSSREVAQYF
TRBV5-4,CASSLGQRYGYTF
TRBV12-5,CASGAGDRVKDTQYF
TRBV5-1,CASSHPRGRVHNEQFF
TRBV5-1,CASSGTGGVGTGELFF
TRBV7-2,CASSLGTGVYGYTF